These 26 T cell receptor beta chains were sequenced from one sample in a study of T cell clonality in common variable immunodeficiency (dated by TCRdb to 2013 to 2016). Receptors were amplified or captured by the immunoSEQ multiplex PCR assay. This immuneACCESS table, as held by TCRdb, lists in-frame sequences with V and J called but not all clones. Of the missing ones, under half trace to an unresolved V gene in checked studies; the others have no known cause. This sample shows more than 35,000 clones, and none of them turns up only once. Of the sample, approximately 0.68% is held by the ten largest clones. The sequenced material came from peripheral blood mononuclear cells. The source is a person aged 18 to 75 in good health.

This clone was seen many times. The read terminates 3 residues before the CDR3 end, so the remaining end is supplied by the germline J gene. The chain is built from TRBV19 and TRBJ1-1; perhaps TRBD1 as D (5 bases). The germline V and J ends were trimmed by 11 bases and 3 bases, with 10 bases remaining between them. This CDR3 comprises 11 residues. Germline V gene data show CDR1 as LNHDA and CDR2 as SQIVND (reference sequence). Partial CDR3 DNA: TGTGCCTCGGGGGGGTACACTGAA. This translates into CASGGYTE. Given in full, the CDR3 is CASGGYTEAFF.

Worth noting for this clone: Since a far larger clone is one base different, this is likely a read error. The CDR3 end is not reached by the read, which stops 3 residues before it; the germline J gene fills it in. This chain connects TRBV6-2 or TRBV6-3 to TRBJ2-5; TRBD2 is a possible D gene (5 bases). V lost 3 bases to trimming and J lost 5 bases, with 13 bases between them. From germline, CDR1 is MNHEY and CDR2 SVGEGT. The CDR3 runs to 14 residues. CDR3 amino acids: CASSYTSCAETQYF. The DNA read from the CDR3 is TGTGCCAGCAGTTATACTAGTTGCGCGGAGACC.

Ten or more counts support this clone. The sequenced fragment ends 3 residues before the CDR3 boundary, so the rest is inferred from the germline J gene. The V call is TRBV2, the J call TRBJ2-5; TRBD1 is a possible D gene (6 bases). CDR1 and CDR2 from the germline V gene are SNHLY and FYNNEI. V was clipped by 2 bases and J by 2 bases, with 9 bases between them. The CDR3 is made up of 14 amino acids. The CDR3 DNA, read in part, is TGTGCCAGCAGTGAATTCAGGGGACAAGAGACC. Its translation is CASSEFRGQET. The complete CDR3 sequence is CASSEFRGQETQYF. The full variable domain, completed using reference TRBV2 and TRBJ2-5, is EPEVTQTPSHQVTQMGQEVILRCVPISNHLYFYWYRQILGQKVEFLVSFYNNEISEKSEIFDDQFSVERPDGSNFTLKIRSTKLEDSAMYFCASSEFRGQETQYFGPGTRLLVL.

This clone was recorded many times. The read ends 3 residues early relative to the CDR3; the germline J gene fills the gap. This chain links TRBV13 with TRBJ2-1; weak D call: TRBD2 (5 bases). There are 15 residues in the CDR3. Germline V gives CDR1 PRHDT, CDR2 FYEKMQ (reference sequence). V dropped 3 bases and J dropped 5 bases, with 14 bases sitting between them. The covered CDR3 bases are TGTGCCAGCAGCTTCCCCGGGTTCGGGGACAATGAG. Translation: CASSFPGFGDNE. The full CDR3 is CASSFPGFGDNEQFF.

This clone was counted many times. The read stops 3 residues short of the end of the CDR3; the missing end is completed from the germline J gene. The rearrangement links TRBV2 to TRBJ2-7; D gene uncertain. The CDR3 has 16 amino acids. Trimming shortened V by 1 base and J by 0 bases, and 13 bases separated the two germline ends. Germline-derived CDR1 and CDR2 are SNHLY and FYNNEI. The chain's CDR3 is CASSEVGRLASYEQYF. The part of the CDR3 DNA that was read is TGTGCCAGCAGTGAAGTAGGTAGACTTGCCTCCTACGAG.

This clone has at least ten counts. The read comes to an end 3 residues before the CDR3 does, leaving the germline J gene to fill in the end. The chain joins TRBV15 to TRBJ1-4; D possibly corresponds to TRBD1 (5 bases). V dropped 5 bases and J dropped 8 bases, with 21 bases sitting between them. Germline V gene data show CDR1 as LNHNV and CDR2 as YYDKDF (reference sequence). The CDR3 extends over 16 amino acids. The CDR3 bases that were read are TGTGCCACCAGCGACATTTGGTGGCAGGGTGAGGAAAAA. Translated: CATSDIWWQGEEK. The complete CDR3 sequence is CATSDIWWQGEEKLFF. The whole variable domain, remainder taken from reference TRBV15 and TRBJ1-4, is DAMVIQNPRYQVTQFGKPVTLSCSQTLNHNVMYWYQQKSSQAPKLLFHYYDKDFNNEADTPDNFQSRRPNTSFCFLDIRSPGLGDTAMYLCATSDIWWQGEEKLFFGSGTQLSVL.

This clone was observed many times. The read comes to an end 3 residues before the CDR3 does, leaving the germline J gene to fill in the end. The chain joins TRBV7-9 to TRBJ2-7; weak D call: TRBD1 (5 bases). Germline CDR1 and CDR2: SEHNR and FQNEAQ (reference sequence). The CDR3 extends over 14 amino acids. The V end was cut by 6 bases, the J end by 0 bases, with 12 bases between. The CDR3 loop reads CASSLGAGSYEQYF. The sequenced part of the CDR3 DNA is TGTGCCAGCAGTCTAGGGGCTGGCTCCTACGAG.

The table lists this clone with many counts. The read halts 3 residues ahead of the CDR3 end, with the missing end drawn from the germline J gene. The chain uses TRBV9 and TRBJ2-1, with D perhaps TRBD2 (5 bases). The CDR3 is 14 residues long. The V end lost 0 bases, the J end lost 7 bases, and 11 bases lay between the germline ends. Germline CDR1 reads SGDLS; CDR2 reads YYNGEE. The CDR3 DNA, read in part, is TGTGCCAGCAGCGTAGGAGATGGCGGGAATGAG. Amino acids: CASSVGDGGNE. The full CDR3 is CASSVGDGGNEQFF.

This clone was seen at least ten times. The read ends 3 residues before the CDR3 terminus; that terminus is restored from the germline J gene. V and J are TRBV20-1 and TRBJ2-7; 8 bases are a match to TRBD1. Looked up from germline, CDR1 is DFQATT and CDR2 is SNEGSKA (reference sequence). CDR3 length: 19 amino acids. Germline trimming cut 0 bases from V and 1 base from J; bases unmatched to any gene: 17. The CDR3: CSARDRQGLLGGSSYEQYF. The CDR3 DNA, read in part, is TGCAGTGCTAGAGACCGACAGGGGCTTTTGGGGGGTAGTTCCTACGAG.

This clone was observed many times. With the read ending 3 residues before the CDR3 end, the germline J gene is used to fill in that end. This sequence joins TRBV29-1 and TRBJ2-7; D could derive from TRBD1 or TRBD2 (5 bases each). The CDR3 is made up of 13 amino acids. Germline CDR1 is SQVTM and CDR2 is ANQGSEA. Trimming shortened V by 5 bases and J by 5 bases, and 16 bases separated the two germline ends. CDR3 residues: CSVRSRGPDEQYF. The DNA read from the CDR3 is TGCAGCGTTAGGTCGAGGGGCCCCGACGAG.

The sample holds many counts of this clone. The read stops 3 residues short of the end of the CDR3; the missing end is completed from the germline J gene. V and J are TRBV5-1 and TRBJ2-5; D is unresolved. Germline CDR1 reads SGHRS; CDR2 reads YFSETQ. The CDR3 sequence is 14 residues long. The germline V and J ends were trimmed by 0 bases and 1 base, with 7 bases remaining between them. This CDR3 reads CASSLVGPQETQYF. The sequenced CDR3 bases are TGCGCCAGCAGCTTGGTAGGGCCCCAAGAGACC.

This clone occurred many times. The read ends 3 residues early relative to the CDR3; the germline J gene fills the gap. The rearrangement joins TRBV4-1 to TRBJ1-1; 7 nucleotides line up with TRBD1. The V gene's germline CDR1 is MGHRA and CDR2 YSYEKL. Losses at the gene ends were 2 bases for V and 1 base for J; bases not matched to a gene: 1. The CDR3 covers 14 residues. CDR3 bases read: TGCGCCAGCAGCCAAAACAGGGGGAACACTGAA. It codes for CASSQNRGNTE. The full CDR3 sequence reads CASSQNRGNTEAFF.

Comment on this clone: The CDR3 extends 3 residues past the end of the read, so its final part is completed from the germline J gene. The chain links TRBV5-5 to TRBJ1-1, with TRBD1 matching over 7 bases. This CDR3 comprises 15 residues. V shed 3 bases and J 1 base; nucleotides not matched to a gene: 6. Germline V gene lookup returns CDR1 SGHKS and CDR2 YYEKEE (reference sequence). CDR3 sequence: CASSSHQGGNTEAFF. The CDR3 DNA, read in part, is TGTGCCAGCAGCTCCCATCAGGGGGGGAACACTGAA.

In this sample, this clone turned up many times. The DNA ends 3 residues before the CDR3 does, and the rest of the CDR3 is filled in from the germline J gene. The V and J genes are TRBV15 and TRBJ1-1; 11 bases line up with TRBD1. The CDR3 length is 17 residues. J was trimmed by 1 base and V by 4 bases; bases with no gene match: 8. Per the germline V gene, CDR1 is LNHNV and CDR2 is YYDKDF (reference sequence). CDR3 residues: CATSIGQGAVGNTEAFF. Partial CDR3 DNA: TGTGCCACCAGCATTGGACAGGGGGCGGTTGGGAACACTGAA.

This clone was detected a few times. The sequenced fragment ends 3 residues before the CDR3 boundary, so the rest is inferred from the germline J gene. J is TRBJ2-1 and V is TRBV6-2 or TRBV6-3; 9 nucleotides agree with TRBD2. The junction had 8 bases not matched to a gene; V was cut back by 3 bases and J by 5 bases. CDR1 is MNHEY and CDR2 is SVGEGT in the germline V gene. The CDR3 sequence is 16 residues long. The CDR3 sequence: CASSYETERGDNEQFF. The CDR3 DNA, read in part, is TGTGCCAGCAGTTATGAGACCGAGCGGGGGGACAATGAG.

This clone showed up many times. The missing CDR3 end, 3 residues past where the read stops, is filled in from the germline J gene. The V gene is TRBV13, the J gene TRBJ1-6, with 8 bases lining up with TRBD1. The CDR3 has 14 amino acids. Germline CDR1 and CDR2: PRHDT and FYEKMQ (reference sequence). J was trimmed by 6 bases and V by 5 bases; bases with no gene match: 3. This CDR3 reads CASSMDRVNSPLHF. CDR3 DNA, as far as it was read: TGTGCCAGCAGCATGGACAGGGTTAATTCACCC.

The sample holds many counts of this clone. The read stops 3 residues short of the end of the CDR3; the missing end is completed from the germline J gene. The chain carries TRBV24-1 and TRBJ2-3; 7 positions agree with TRBD1. The CDR3 is 15 residues long. Germline V gene sequence: CDR1 KGHDR, CDR2 SFDVKD. The junction had 2 bases not matched to a gene; V was cut back by 0 bases and J by 3 bases. CDR3 protein: CATSDLGTDTDTQYF. The covered CDR3 bases are TGTGCCACCAGTGATTTGGGGACAGATACAGATACG.

This clone occurred many times. Read coverage stops 3 residues before the CDR3 terminus; the germline J gene supplies the remainder. The V gene is TRBV30, the J gene TRBJ2-7; TRBD2 matches at 8 bases. The CDR3 runs 14 residues. Germline lookup yields CDR1 GTSNPN and CDR2 SVGIG (reference sequence). V trimming: 2 bases; J trimming: 1 base; junction bases outside the gene matches: 4. The CDR3 DNA, read in part, is TGTGCCTGGAGTTTGGCGGGGGGATCCTACGAG. Protein product: CAWSLAGGSYE. The CDR3 reads in full as CAWSLAGGSYEQYF.

This clone has at least ten counts. Incomplete CDR3 DNA: TGTGCCATCAGTGAGTCGCGGGGGGGGCGCGGGACTGAA. Translation gives CAISESRGGRGTE. The entire CDR3 sequence reads CAISESRGGRGTEAFF. This chain uses TRBV10-3 with TRBJ1-1; TRBD1 might be the D (6 bases). From the germline J gene comes the end of the CDR3, since the read stops 3 residues before it. This CDR3 contains 16 residues. Germline values: CDR1 ENHRY, CDR2 SYGVKD. The ends were cut back, 0 bases at V and 5 bases at J, with 16 bases in the middle.

As concerns this clone: The CDR3 is cut off 3 residues early in the read; its end comes from the germline J gene. This chain connects TRBV2 to TRBJ1-5; D is ambiguous. The CDR3 has 17 residues. Germline CDR1 is SNHLY and CDR2 is FYNNEI. Trimming removed 0 bases at V and 0 bases at J, with 12 bases between. The DNA read from the CDR3 is TGTGCCAGCAGTGAAGCCCTACCCGACTATAGCAATCAGCCC. Translated: CASSEALPDYSNQP. The whole CDR3 protein reads CASSEALPDYSNQPQHF.

This clone occurred many times. The read is 3 residues too short to cover the CDR3 end, so that end is filled in from the germline J gene. The J gene is TRBJ1-2, the V gene TRBV4-2, with D possibly matching TRBD1 (5 bases). Germline V lookup: CDR1 LGHNA, CDR2 YNFKEQ. The CDR3 sequence is 11 residues long. The CDR3 loop is CASDNGYGYTF. Incomplete CDR3 DNA: TGTGCTTCGGACAATGGCTATGGC.

The sample holds many counts of this clone. The CDR3 end falls 3 residues outside the read, so it is completed with the germline J gene. The V and J genes are TRBV27 and TRBJ2-3, with 9 nucleotides matching TRBD1. J gave up 2 bases and V 6 bases, and 6 bases lay outside the gene matches. This CDR3 has 15 residues. Germline assignment: CDR1 MNHEY and CDR2 SMNVEV (reference sequence). The DNA read from the CDR3 is TGTGCCAGCAGCCGAACAGGGGGCTACACAGATACG. It is translated as CASSRTGGYTDT. The CDR3 in its entirety is CASSRTGGYTDTQYF.

This clone was observed at least ten times. From the germline J gene comes the end of the CDR3, since the read stops 3 residues before it. This sequence joins TRBV7-9 and TRBJ2-1, with 12 bases aligning to TRBD2. With 9 bases clipped from V and 8 bases from J, the junction kept 5 bases outside the gene matches. Per the germline V gene, CDR1 is SEHNR and CDR2 is FQNEAQ (reference sequence). The CDR3 length is 13 residues. CDR3 DNA, as far as it was read: TGTGCCAGTGCTAGCGGGGGGGTCGATGAG. This translates into CASASGGVDE. The full CDR3 sequence reads CASASGGVDEQFF. Full variable domain (outside the CDR3, taken from reference TRBV7-9 and TRBJ2-1): DTGVSQNPRHKITKRGQNVTFRCDPISEHNRLYWYRQTLGQGPEFLTYFQNEAQLEKSRLLSDRFSAERPKGSFSTLEIQRTEQGDSAMYLCASASGGVDEQFFGPGTRLTVL.

In its sample, this clone was seen many times. From the germline J gene comes the end of the CDR3, since the read stops 3 residues before it. The rearrangement joins TRBV5-1 to TRBJ2-7; perhaps TRBD1 as D (8 bases). In germline, CDR1 is SGHRS, CDR2 YFSETQ. The CDR3 sequence is 16 residues long. V shed 0 bases and J shed 3 bases, with 16 bases lying between them. The CDR3 bases that were read are TGCGCCAGCAGCTTGGCACCACAGGGGGAGGGCTACGAG. Translated: CASSLAPQGEGYE. The entire CDR3 is CASSLAPQGEGYEQYF.

This clone was seen many times. The read comes to an end 3 residues before the CDR3 does, leaving the germline J gene to fill in the end. The chain couples TRBV20-1 to TRBJ1-1; tentative D call: TRBD1 (6 bases). Germline CDR1 reads DFQATT; CDR2 reads SNEGSKA (reference sequence). The ends were cut back, 0 bases at V and 4 bases at J, with 18 bases in the middle. The length of the CDR3 is 16 residues. This CDR3 is CSARDQNRALSTEAFF. CDR3 bases read: TGCAGTGCTAGAGATCAAAACAGGGCCCTGAGCACTGAA.

This clone showed up many times. The read stops 3 residues short of the end of the CDR3; the missing end is completed from the germline J gene. The chain joins TRBV5-1 to TRBJ2-2, with a tentative D call TRBD1 (5 bases). Per the germline V gene, CDR1 is SGHRS and CDR2 is YFSETQ. V was cut by 4 bases and J by 8 bases, with 12 bases left in between. This CDR3 region has 13 residues. The CDR3 DNA, read in part, is TGCGCCAGCAGCGTACAGGCAGGGGGGGAG. It translates to CASSVQAGGE. The whole CDR3 protein reads CASSVQAGGELFF.